Following are 18 T cell receptor beta chains from one sample sequenced in a study of T cell responses to AZD1222 COVID-19 vaccine. Sequencing was performed with immunoSEQ multiplex PCR; in TCRdb, only in-frame clones are kept and a portion is missing. The sample consists of around 210,000 clones, about 94% of them appearing once. The input for sequencing was peripheral blood, taken 28 days after the second dose of the MenACWY control vaccine. These TCRs come from an adult who received the MenACWY meningococcal vaccine as a control.

The V gene is TRBV6-2 or TRBV6-3, the J gene TRBJ2-7; TRBD1 aligns across 7 bases. The trim removed 4 bases at V and 4 bases at J, leaving 13 bases unmatched. The CDR3 loop spans 16 amino acids. In germline, CDR1 is MNHEY, CDR2 SVGEGT. The CDR3 loop reads CASSSPRQGDVYEQYF. In DNA form, the CDR3 reads TGTGCCAGCAGTTCTCCCCGACAGGGAGATGTTTACGAGCAGTACTTC.

This chain uses TRBV7-2 with TRBJ2-7; D uncertain. Trimming removed 4 bases at V and 5 bases at J, with 12 bases between. Germline lookup yields CDR1 SGHTA and CDR2 FQGNSA. The CDR3 extends over 13 amino acids. The CDR3 reads CASSSPRGDEQYF. The CDR3 DNA follows: TGTGCCAGCAGCTCCCCTCGTGGGGACGAGCAGTACTTC.

The chain carries TRBV10-3 and TRBJ2-1, with 8 bases identical to TRBD2. CDR1 and CDR2 from the germline V gene are ENHRY and SYGVKD. V shed 4 bases and J 6 bases; nucleotides not matched to a gene: 11. The CDR3 is 16 amino acids. The CDR3, as DNA: TGTGCCATCAGTGTCCAAGCGGGGGTCTTGGCCAATGAGCAGTTCTTC. Translated, it gives CAISVQAGVLANEQFF.

The rearrangement uses TRBV9 and TRBJ1-1; D is unresolved. CDR1 and CDR2 from the germline V gene are SGDLS and YYNGEE. CDR3 length: 13 amino acids. V dropped 0 bases and J dropped 3 bases, with 6 bases sitting between them. Here the CDR3 reads CASSVVQDTEAFF. As DNA, the CDR3 is TGTGCCAGCAGCGTAGTCCAGGACACTGAAGCTTTCTTT.

The chain is built from TRBV7-9 and TRBJ1-1, with TRBD1 identical over 7 bases. This CDR3 is 14 amino acids long. Germline V gene data show CDR1 as SEHNR and CDR2 as FQNEAQ (reference sequence). V dropped 5 bases and J dropped 4; count of bases not matched to a gene: 7. CDR3 loop: CASSLPGGSTEAFF. The CDR3 DNA follows: TGTGCCAGCAGCCTACCAGGGGGTTCCACTGAAGCTTTCTTT.

The chain combines TRBV18 with TRBJ2-7, with 7 bases aligning to TRBD1. CDR1 KGHSH and CDR2 LQKENI come from the germline V gene. V lost 4 bases to trimming and J lost 0 bases; unmatched junction nucleotides: 3. The CDR3 spans 14 residues. The CDR3 region is CASSRDSSSYEQYF. In DNA, the CDR3 is TGTGCCAGCTCACGGGACAGCTCCTCCTACGAGCAGTACTTC.

Here the CDR3 reads CASSQEAPSVHTDTQYF. CDR3 nucleotide sequence: TGCGCCAGCAGCCAAGAAGCACCCAGCGTCCACACAGATACGCAGTATTTT. The chain combines TRBV4-3 with TRBJ2-3; no firm D call. Germline CDR1 reads LGHNA; CDR2 reads YSLEER. The V end was cut by 0 bases, the J end by 2 bases, with 15 bases between. The CDR3 has 17 amino acids.

The gene calls are TRBV27 and TRBJ2-3; 11 bases are a match to TRBD2. V shed 5 bases and J 0 bases; nucleotides not matched to a gene: 4. Germline assignment: CDR1 MNHEY and CDR2 SMNVEV (reference sequence). This CDR3 has 16 amino acids. CDR3 residues: CASSQWTSGSTDTQYF. CDR3 sequence (DNA): TGTGCCAGCAGTCAATGGACTAGCGGGAGCACAGATACGCAGTATTTT.

This sequence joins TRBV10-2 and TRBJ1-2; D possibly corresponds to TRBD1 (5 bases). V gave up 6 bases and J gave up 0 bases, with 29 bases separating them. The CDR3 spans 20 residues. CDR1 is WSHSY, CDR2 SAAADI, per germline. The CDR3 nucleotides are TGCGCCAGCAGCCCCATTATGGTCTTCTCGGCAGGGCAAACTAACTATGGCTACACCTTC. Its protein product is CASSPIMVFSAGQTNYGYTF.

The chain uses TRBV6-5 and TRBJ2-7; perhaps TRBD1 as D (6 bases). From germline, CDR1 is MNHEY and CDR2 SVGAGI. Trimming took off 0 bases at V and 7 bases at J, with 16 bases between the two ends. The CDR3 is 15 residues long. CDR3 loop: CASSYSTGPTREQYF. The CDR3 nucleotides read TGTGCCAGCAGTTACTCGACAGGTCCCACGCGGGAGCAGTACTTC.

The rearrangement links TRBV6-5 to TRBJ1-2, with a weak D call TRBD1 (6 bases). The germline gives CDR1 MNHEY, CDR2 SVGAGI. The CDR3 is made up of 13 amino acids. The ends were cut back, 7 bases at V and 1 base at J, with 10 bases in the middle. CDR3 DNA: TGTGCCAGCAATGGGGGCTTTAACTATGGCTACACCTTC. Translation: CASNGGFNYGYTF.

This sequence joins TRBV4-1 and TRBJ1-2; D is possibly TRBD1 (5 bases). CDR3 size: 16 residues. CDR1 and CDR2 from the germline V gene are MGHRA and YSYEKL. Between the trimmed V and J ends, which lost 0 bases and 8 bases, there was a span of 19 bases. This CDR3 is CASSQDLGAVRGGYTF. CDR3 in DNA: TGCGCCAGCAGCCAAGATCTAGGAGCCGTTAGGGGAGGCTACACCTTC.

The sample holds one count of this clone. The V call is TRBV5-1, the J call TRBJ1-2, with 9 bases aligning to TRBD1. The CDR3 loop spans 14 amino acids. Germline V gives CDR1 SGHRS, CDR2 YFSETQ. The V segment lost 4 bases and the J segment 4 bases; nucleotides outside the gene matches: 5. The chain's CDR3 is CASSRGQGGYGYTF. The DNA for the CDR3 is TGCGCCAGCAGCAGGGGACAGGGAGGCTATGGCTACACCTTC.

The chain joins TRBV19 to TRBJ2-3; 11 nucleotides agree with TRBD2. Germline values: CDR1 LNHDA, CDR2 SQIVND (reference sequence). CDR3 size: 16 residues. J was trimmed by 2 bases and V by 3 bases; bases with no gene match: 4. The CDR3 region has the DNA TGTGCCAGTAGTATGCTAGCGGGAGGCCTCACAGATACGCAGTATTTT. Its translation is CASSMLAGGLTDTQYF. Drawing the rest from reference TRBV19 and TRBJ2-3, the complete variable domain is DGGITQSPKYLFRKEGQNVTLSCEQNLNHDAMYWYRQDPGQGLRLIYYSQIVNDFQKGDIAEGYSVSREKKESFPLTVTSAQKNPTAFYLCASSMLAGGLTDTQYFGPGTRLTVL.

The chain couples TRBV18 to TRBJ1-1; the D gene is possibly TRBD1 (5 bases). The CDR3 is 13 residues long. Germline V lookup: CDR1 KGHSH, CDR2 LQKENI. V lost 5 bases to trimming and J lost 1 base, with 8 bases between them. The CDR3 DNA sequence: TGTGCCAGCTCAGCCGGACAGAACACTGAAGCTTTCTTT. This gives the protein CASSAGQNTEAFF.

This clone appeared a single time. This sequence joins TRBV4-1 and TRBJ1-2, with D possibly being TRBD1 (5 bases). The V gene lost 0 bases and the J gene lost 6 bases, with 14 bases spanning the gap. The germline V gene encodes CDR1 MGHRA and CDR2 YSYEKL. The CDR3 runs to 15 residues. CDR3 DNA: TGCGCCAGCAGCCAAGATCAGGTCAGGGTGGATGGCTACACCTTC. It is translated as CASSQDQVRVDGYTF.

This clone appeared a single time. The rearrangement links TRBV14 to TRBJ2-1; D unclear. The CDR3 has 12 amino acids. Germline assignment: CDR1 SGHDN and CDR2 FVKESK. V was cut by 1 base and J by 6 bases, with 4 bases left in between. The CDR3 DNA is TGTGCCAGCAGCCAAGTATCCAATGAGCAGTTCTTC. Translating it yields CASSQVSNEQFF.

V is TRBV5-1 and J is TRBJ1-1, with 10 nucleotides matching TRBD1. The V gene's germline CDR1 is SGHRS and CDR2 YFSETQ. The CDR3 contains 16 residues. V lost 2 bases and J lost 1; bases outside the gene matches: 5. The CDR3 nucleotides read TGCGCCAGCAGCTTAGACAGGGGGCGACCGAACACTGAAGCTTTCTTT. This encodes CASSLDRGRPNTEAFF.